Presented here are 19 T cell receptor beta chains from one specimen sequenced in a study of T cell responses to AZD1222 COVID-19 vaccine. Sequenced by immunoSEQ multiplex PCR; TCRdb stores in-frame clones only, minus some. This table holds about 140,000 clones, just over 90% found once. Sample: peripheral blood, taken on day 0 of MenACWY control vaccination. The receptors originated from an adult in good health.

V usage is TRBV7-9 and J usage is TRBJ1-1, with D possibly being TRBD1 (6 bases). V lost 5 bases and J lost 7, with 14 bases in between. The CDR3 is 13 residues long. Germline CDR1 reads SEHNR; CDR2 reads FQNEAQ (reference sequence). CDR3 bases: TGTGCCAGCAGCCGTGACAGGACAAGTGAAGCTTTCTTT. Protein: CASSRDRTSEAFF.

Here the CDR3 DNA reads TGCGCCAGCAGCTTTTTGACAGCGTACCAAGAGACCCAGTACTTC. Its translation is CASSFLTAYQETQYF. This sequence joins TRBV5-1 and TRBJ2-5, with D perhaps TRBD1 (5 bases). Between the trimmed V and J ends, which lost 2 bases and 0 bases, there was a span of 11 bases. CDR1 and CDR2 (germline): SGHRS, YFSETQ. There are 15 residues in the CDR3.

This sequence joins TRBV5-4 and TRBJ1-2; D perhaps matches TRBD1 (5 bases). Trimming left V 0 bases short and J 4 bases short, with 13 bases between. The CDR3 covers 15 residues. In germline, CDR1 is SGHNT, CDR2 YYREEE (reference sequence). In DNA, the CDR3 is TGTGCCAGCAGCTTGGTAGGCAAGGGGCCCTATGGCTACACCTTC. Translated, it gives CASSLVGKGPYGYTF.

This chain uses TRBV4-2 with TRBJ1-2; 8 bases line up with TRBD1. The CDR3 has 16 amino acids. Germline assignment: CDR1 LGHNA and CDR2 YNFKEQ. V trimming: 7 bases; J trimming: 4 bases; junction bases outside the gene matches: 14. CDR3 in DNA: TGTGCCAGCACGTCCCGGGACAGGCCGCTGAGCTATGGCTACACCTTC. Amino acids: CASTSRDRPLSYGYTF.

The gene calls are TRBV25-1 and TRBJ1-2; TRBD1 might be the D (5 bases). The length of the CDR3 is 14 residues. Between the trimmed V and J ends, which lost 4 bases and 7 bases, there was a span of 16 bases. Germline V gives CDR1 MGHDK, CDR2 SYGVNS. Written as DNA, the CDR3 is TGTGCCAGCAGTGCCGGGGGGTCCGTGGGTGGCTACACCTTC. Amino acid sequence: CASSAGGSVGGYTF.

The chain recombines TRBV7-7 with TRBJ2-1; 7 nucleotides align to TRBD1. Losses at the gene ends were 5 bases for V and 5 bases for J; bases not matched to a gene: 15. Germline V gene sequence: CDR1 SSHAT, CDR2 FNYEAQ (reference sequence). The CDR3 is 17 residues long. CDR3 sequence: CASSPRIDRVSDNEQFF. The CDR3 DNA reads as TGTGCCAGCAGCCCGCGAATAGACAGGGTATCCGACAATGAGCAGTTCTTC.

This clone occurred a few times. The V call is TRBV7-2, the J call TRBJ1-1, with a tentative D call TRBD1 (5 bases). CDR3 length: 14 residues. Germline-derived CDR1 and CDR2 are SGHTA and FQGNSA. Deletions cut 5 bases from V and 2 bases from J, with 12 bases between. The CDR3 loop reads CASSQGGGNTEAFF. CDR3 coding DNA: TGTGCCAGCAGCCAGGGAGGCGGTAACACTGAAGCTTTCTTT. The full variable domain, its missing parts supplied by reference TRBV7-2 and TRBJ1-1, is GAGVSQSPSNKVTEKGKDVELRCDPISGHTALYWYRQSLGQGLEFLIYFQGNSAPDKSGLPSDRFSAERTGGSVSTLTIQRTQQEDSAVYLCASSQGGGNTEAFFGQGTRLTVV.

The chain employs TRBV12-3 or TRBV12-4 and TRBJ1-1; maybe TRBD1 (6 bases). The V end lost 6 bases, the J end lost 3 bases, and 11 bases lay between the germline ends. The CDR3 loop spans 13 amino acids. The CDR3 region is CASSRQADTEAFF. CDR3 DNA sequence: TGTGCCAGCAGCCGACAGGCGGACACTGAAGCTTTCTTT.

The chain joins TRBV5-4 to TRBJ2-7, with 7 bases that match TRBD1. CDR1 is SGHNT, CDR2 YYREEE, per germline (reference sequence). J gave up 6 bases and V 7 bases, and 7 bases lay outside the gene matches. The CDR3 sequence is 12 residues long. The CDR3 spells CASEGGTSEQYF. The CDR3 DNA reads as TGTGCCAGCGAAGGGGGCACCTCCGAGCAGTACTTC.

The J gene is TRBJ2-1, the V gene TRBV4-1; 14 bases are a match to TRBD2. Germline V CDR1 and CDR2: MGHRA, YSYEKL. V shed 3 bases, J shed 7 bases, and the junction held 8 bases outside the gene matches. This CDR3 comprises 17 residues. CDR3 amino acids: CASSQNVGTSGRNEQFF. The CDR3 DNA sequence: TGCGCCAGCAGCCAGAACGTCGGGACTAGCGGGAGAAATGAGCAGTTCTTC.

This clone has only one observation. This rearrangement joins TRBV4-3 to TRBJ1-2, with unresolved D. The CDR3 extends over 14 amino acids. Per germline, CDR1 LGHNA and CDR2 YSLEER. Trimming stripped 1 base from V and 3 bases from J, with 9 bases between. This chain's CDR3 is CASSQGGRHYGYTF. The CDR3 region has the DNA TGCGCCAGCAGCCAAGGTGGGCGACACTATGGCTACACCTTC.

This clone turned up a few times. The chain uses TRBV5-4 and TRBJ1-3; tentatively, D is TRBD1 (5 bases). The CDR3 extends over 16 amino acids. Germline loops: CDR1 SGHNT, CDR2 YYREEE (reference sequence). Trimming shortened V by 4 bases and J by 0 bases, and 14 bases separated the two germline ends. In DNA form, the CDR3 reads TGTGCCAGCAGCACCGGCAGGGCCCGCTCTGGAAACACCATATATTTT. Protein: CASSTGRARSGNTIYF.

The chain recombines TRBV7-3 with TRBJ2-1; D remains ambiguous. The germline CDR1 and CDR2 sequences are SGHTA and FQGTGA. This CDR3 has 14 amino acids. V gave up 4 bases and J gave up 5 bases, with 12 bases separating them. The CDR3 nucleotides read TGTGCCAGCAGCTCGTCCCGGGCCAACAATGAGCAGTTCTTC. The encoded protein is CASSSSRANNEQFF.

This chain joins TRBV19 and TRBJ1-5; D is perhaps TRBD1 (6 bases). The CDR3 spans 16 residues. The V gene lost 3 bases and the J gene lost 2 bases, with 14 bases spanning the gap. Per the germline V gene, CDR1 is LNHDA and CDR2 is SQIVND (reference sequence). CDR3 in amino acids: CASSISGGLGNQPQHF. The DNA of the CDR3 is TGTGCCAGTAGTATCTCGGGGGGCTTGGGCAATCAGCCCCAGCATTTT.

The chain recombines TRBV4-1 with TRBJ1-1, with unresolved D. This CDR3 region has 13 residues. Germline V gives CDR1 MGHRA, CDR2 YSYEKL. Trimming stripped 4 bases from V and 5 bases from J, with 11 bases between. CDR3 DNA: TGCGCCAGCAGCCCCCTATGGGGAACTGAAGCTTTCTTT. It is translated as CASSPLWGTEAFF.

The chain joins TRBV9 to TRBJ2-6; D not resolved. Trimming cost V 4 bases and J 3 bases, with 11 bases left between them. The germline CDR1 and CDR2 sequences are SGDLS and YYNGEE. CDR3 length: 15 amino acids. The CDR3 spells CASSPGTLGANVLTF. The CDR3 DNA reads TGTGCCAGCAGCCCAGGAACCCTTGGGGCCAACGTCCTGACTTTC.

This rearrangement joins TRBV19 to TRBJ1-2, with D perhaps matching TRBD1 (6 bases). This CDR3 region has 14 residues. CDR1 is LNHDA and CDR2 is SQIVND in the germline V gene (reference sequence). V was cut by 6 bases and J by 1 base, with 12 bases left in between. CDR3 nucleotide sequence: TGTGCCAGTAGCCTTTCAGGGGTTAACTATGGCTACACCTTC. It is translated as CASSLSGVNYGYTF. The full variable domain, completed using reference TRBV19 and TRBJ1-2, is DGGITQSPKYLFRKEGQNVTLSCEQNLNHDAMYWYRQDPGQGLRLIYYSQIVNDFQKGDIAEGYSVSREKKESFPLTVTSAQKNPTAFYLCASSLSGVNYGYTFGSGTRLTVV.

The chain links TRBV13 to TRBJ1-6; 7 bases align to TRBD1. The CDR3 is made up of 14 amino acids. Germline V gene lookup returns CDR1 PRHDT and CDR2 FYEKMQ (reference sequence). Germline trimming cut 4 bases from V and 7 bases from J; bases unmatched to any gene: 4. CDR3 sequence: CASSSGQKNSPLHF. CDR3 sequence (DNA): TGTGCCAGCAGCTCGGGACAGAAGAATTCACCCCTCCACTTT.

As to this clone: Additional DNA sequences in this sample encode the identical CDR3. The chain joins TRBV2 to TRBJ1-4; 10 bases align to TRBD1. J was trimmed by 3 bases and V by 4 bases; bases with no gene match: 2. Germline V CDR1 and CDR2: SNHLY, FYNNEI. CDR3 size: 15 residues. The CDR3 DNA reads TGTGCCAGCAGTGGACAGGGGGCGGCTAATGAAAAACTGTTTTTT. Translation gives CASSGQGAANEKLFF. Filled out from reference TRBV2 and TRBJ1-4, the complete variable domain reads EPEVTQTPSHQVTQMGQEVILRCVPISNHLYFYWYRQILGQKVEFLVSFYNNEISEKSEIFDDQFSVERPDGSNFTLKIRSTKLEDSAMYFCASSGQGAANEKLFFGSGTQLSVL.